This is a list of T cell receptor beta chains from one sample in a study of tumor-infiltrating lymphocytes in primary liver carcinoma. Via MiXCR, TCRdb re-called the multiplex PCR reads, giving one row per CDR3 protein. This table has around 54,000 distinct CDR3 sequences, about 68% appearing once. The sequenced sample was liver tumor tissue from sampling region 2. The source is a man between 35 and 55 years old with primary liver carcinoma and hepatitis B virus infection. Both conserved end residues are part of each CDR3. D genes are given only for firm matches. Only some rows state a clone size, as once, few, many or a class for expanded clones.

J	V	size	D	DNA	CDR3
TRBJ2-5	TRBV28	many	TRBD2	TGTGCCAGCAGTTCCATTTCTAGCGGAGGCTCCCAAGAGACCCAGTACTTC	CASSSISSGGSQETQYF
TRBJ1-3	TRBV4-2	NA	NA	TGTTCCAGCAGCAGGGACGGGGCGGGAAACACCATATATTTT	CSSSRDGAGNTIYF
TRBJ2-1	TRBV29-1	many	NA	TGCAGCGTTGATCAGGAATCCAATGAGCAGTTCTTC	CSVDQESNEQFF
TRBJ2-1	TRBV29-1	NA	TRBD1	TGCAGGGGATTGCCGAGACAGGGGGTGGATGAGCGGTTCTTC	CRGLPRQGVDERFF
TRBJ2-3	TRBV29-1	once	TRBD1	TGCAGCGCTGAACCTCCGGGACAGGGCCTAGATACGCAGTATTTT	CSAEPPGQGLDTQYF
TRBJ2-1	TRBV10-1	many	TRBD1	TGCGCCAGCAGTAAAGACAGGGGGAACTACAATGAGCAGTTCTTC	CASSKDRGNYNEQFF
TRBJ2-7	TRBV4-1	NA	TRBD2	TGCGCCAACAGCCGTAGATTGGTAGCGGGAGGGCAGTCAGGCTACGAGCAGTACTTC	CANSRRLVAGGQSGYEQYF
TRBJ1-1	TRBV4-2	NA	NA	TGTGCCAGCAGCCAAGACCGGAAGAACACCGAAGCTTTCTTT	CASSQDRKNTEAFF
TRBJ2-1	TRBV5-1	many	TRBD1	TGCGCCAGCAGCTTGGAACCCGGGACAGGACTCTACAATGAGCAGTTCTTC	CASSLEPGTGLYNEQFF
TRBJ1-1	TRBV6-6	many	NA	TGTGCCAGCAGTTACTCTGGTGAAGCTTTCTTT	CASSYSGEAFF
TRBJ2-3	TRBV30	NA	TRBD2	TGTGCCTGGAGCTCCCAACTGGGTAGCGGGTTGCCCGTTTCCCCAGATACGCAGTATTTT	CAWSSQLGSGLPVSPDTQYF
TRBJ1-2	TRBV4-1	NA	NA	TGCGGCAGCAACGAGACAGCTAACTATGGCTACACCTTT	CGSNETANYGYTF
TRBJ1-6	TRBV7-9	NA	NA	TGTGCCAGCAGCTCTGGACATGGGAGAAAATCACCCCTCCACTTT	CASSSGHGRKSPLHF
TRBJ2-3	TRBV6-1	few	NA	TGTGCCAGTAGCCTCGAGGGTATAGATACGCAGTATTTT	CASSLEGIDTQYF
TRBJ2-3	TRBV12-3/TRBV12-4	NA	NA	TGTGCCAGCAGTTGGACCAGCCACCGCACAGATACGCAATATTTT	CASSWTSHRTDTQYF